This T cell receptor beta chain was sequenced for a study of shared clonotypes between healthy human individuals. At the level of the study: Plates per donor: three CD4 naive, three CD4 memory, two CD8 naive, one CD8 memory. General study points: The study found about 5% of naive CD4 clonotypes shared across a handful of donors. Researchers found naive subsets generally carried larger estimated richness than memory subsets.

The CDR3 is 12 residues long. The V and J ends lost 2 bases and 8 bases respectively, with 10 bases between them. Per the germline V gene, CDR1 is SGDLS and CDR2 is YYNGEE. This table comes from immunoSEQ multiplex PCR, and its TCRdb copy is limited to in-frame clones, with some not included. The profile covers around 2.5 million clones, with roughly 93% appearing a single time and 0.35% to 0.45% taken by the ten largest. Points on this clone: Its antigen is undetermined. The sample has other DNA sequences that encode this CDR3 too.

There were no recent acute infections or vaccinations among the donors, who were healthy HIV-negative adults. Sequencing was carried out using naive CD4+ T cells from PBMCs. Subset denoted: CD45RA+ positively selected. V is TRBV9 and J is TRBJ1-2, with D possibly matching TRBD1 (6 bases). This clonotype was obtained from a man in his late teens or twenties in good health. Some clones in this sample may be carry-over from other donors' samples. The CDR3 DNA is TGTGCCAGCAGCGTGAACAGGGACGGCTACACCTTC. As protein: CASSVNRDGYTF.